A single sample gave rise to the 5 T cell receptor beta chains below, sequenced in a study of T cell responses to AZD1222 COVID-19 vaccine. Assay used: immunoSEQ multiplex PCR; TCRdb lists only in-frame clones, some missing. Altogether around 130,000 clones are present, 88% being singletons, with the ten largest covering under 20%. Specimen: peripheral blood, collected on day 0 of MenACWY control vaccination. Source of these receptors: an adult in good health.

Details on this clone: Other DNA sequences of this sample code for an identical CDR3. The chain is built from TRBV18 and TRBJ2-7; unclear D gene. Deletions cut 3 bases from V and 7 bases from J, with 10 bases between. The CDR3 has 12 amino acids. Germline-derived CDR1 and CDR2 are KGHSH and LQKENI. CDR3 bases: TGTGCCAGCTCACCGGCGCAACGGGAGCAGTACTTC. It codes for CASSPAQREQYF.

J is TRBJ2-1 and V is TRBV5-6; either TRBD1 or TRBD2 may fit D (6 bases each). Trimming stripped 5 bases from V and 5 bases from J, with 11 bases between. CDR1 is SGHDT, CDR2 YYEEEE, per germline. This CDR3 has 13 amino acids. CDR3 sequence: CASRTGGNNEQFF. Here the CDR3 DNA reads TGTGCCAGCAGAACCGGGGGCAACAATGAGCAGTTCTTC.

The chain recombines TRBV2 with TRBJ2-1, with 8 nucleotides matching TRBD2. The CDR3 covers 14 residues. Germline assignment: CDR1 SNHLY and CDR2 FYNNEI. The V and J ends lost 7 bases and 4 bases, in that order; junction bases with no gene match: 6. CDR3 sequence (DNA): TGTGCCAGCACCAGGGCTAGCGGGTACAATGAGCAGTTCTTC. Protein: CASTRASGYNEQFF.

The chain has TRBV2 and TRBJ1-2; maybe TRBD1 (5 bases). Germline assignment: CDR1 SNHLY and CDR2 FYNNEI. The CDR3 has 14 amino acids. V lost 3 bases and J lost 3, with 11 bases in between. CDR3 nucleotides: TGTGCCAGCAGTGATAGGGACCCTTACTATGGCTACACCTTC. Translated, it gives CASSDRDPYYGYTF. The full variable domain, with the rest looked up from reference TRBV2 and TRBJ1-2, is EPEVTQTPSHQVTQMGQEVILRCVPISNHLYFYWYRQILGQKVEFLVSFYNNEISEKSEIFDDQFSVERPDGSNFTLKIRSTKLEDSAMYFCASSDRDPYYGYTFGSGTRLTVV.

The V and J genes are TRBV5-1 and TRBJ1-2; D unresolved. V lost 1 base and J 7 bases, leaving 8 bases between the germline ends. CDR1 is SGHRS, CDR2 YFSETQ, per germline. The CDR3 spans 12 residues. Here the CDR3 DNA reads TGCGCCAGCAGCTTGACAGATGTTGGCTACACCTTC. Translating it yields CASSLTDVGYTF.